The present TCR beta chain was sequenced within a study of shared clonotypes between healthy human individuals. Study-level information: Plates per donor: three CD4 naive, three CD4 memory, two CD8 naive, one CD8 memory.

With V trimmed by 7 bases and J by 4 bases, 8 bases remained unmatched. Germline CDR1 reads PRHDT; CDR2 reads FYEKMQ (reference sequence). The CDR3 is made up of 14 amino acids. General study points: Sharing across four donors was seen in roughly 5% of naive CD4 clonotypes. Naive subsets, compared against memory subsets, generally had larger estimated richness values. Clonotype sharing among donors likely depends on sequencing depth.

A remark on this clone: Its antigen remains unknown.

Assay: immunoSEQ multiplex PCR; the TCRdb copy retains only in-frame clones and omits some. The sample has about 520,000 clones; about 96% are singletons. The chain carries TRBV13 and TRBJ2-5; 8 bases fit TRBD2. Sequencing was performed on naive CD4+ T cells sorted from blood. Noted subset: CD45RA+ positively selected. The receptor was isolated from a woman aged 25 to 45 in good health. The CDR3 protein is CASNRAGGRETQYF. CDR3 in DNA: TGTGCCAGCAACCGGGCGGGGGGCCGAGAGACCCAGTACTTC.